These T cell receptor beta chains were read from a single sample in a study of T cell changes during pregnancy in multiple sclerosis. Assay used: immunoSEQ multiplex PCR; TCRdb lists only in-frame clones, some missing. This sample yields over 25,000 clones, of which 93% are seen a single time; around 0.42% belongs to the top ten. The source material was CD4+ T cells from peripheral blood mononuclear cells, sampled in the second trimester of pregnancy. These receptors all come from a female donor with multiple sclerosis, enrolled in a pregnancy study. The CDR3 runs from the conserved cysteine through the conserved F or W. A D gene is named only where the DNA matches it firmly. Not every row has a clone size; where given, it reads once, few, many or a size class.

d_call,v_call,j_call,clone_size,cdr3_nt,cdr3_aa
TRBD1,TRBV18,TRBJ1-2,-,TGTGCCAGCTCACAAACCTCCGGGACAGGGATCGATGGCTACACCTTC,CASSQTSGTGIDGYTF
-,TRBV19,TRBJ2-2,-,TGTGCCAGTAGTCCGACAGGGAGGTACACCGGGGAGCTGTTTTTT,CASSPTGRYTGELFF
TRBD1,TRBV18,TRBJ1-3,once,TGTGCCAGCTCAGAAAGACAGGGTTCTGGAAACACCATATATTTT,CASSERQGSGNTIYF
TRBD2,TRBV10-2,TRBJ2-2,once,TGCGCCAGCAGTGCTCTAGCGGGAGGGACCGGGGAGCTGTTTTTT,CASSALAGGTGELFF
TRBD1,TRBV10-1,TRBJ2-5,-,TGCGCCGGTACCAAAACAGGGGCCGTCCAAGAGACCCAGTACTTC,CAGTKTGAVQETQYF
-,TRBV19,TRBJ2-7,-,TGTGCCAGTAGTGTACGAGGGGGATCCTACGAGCAGTACTTC,CASSVRGGSYEQYF
-,TRBV5-1,TRBJ1-3,-,TGCGCCAGCAGCTTGACAGGGACCGTCTCTGGAAACACCATATATTTT,CASSLTGTVSGNTIYF
-,TRBV2,TRBJ2-3,-,TGTGCCAGCAGTGAAAGAAGGGAGACCACAGATACGCAGTATTTT,CASSERRETTDTQYF
-,TRBV5-1,TRBJ2-1,-,TGCGCCAGCGGTATAGAACCATACAATGAGCAGTTCTTC,CASGIEPYNEQFF
TRBD1,TRBV28,TRBJ1-6,-,TGTGCCAGCAGTTTATCCTCAGACAGGGGGGTTAGACCCCTCCACTTT,CASSLSSDRGVRPLHF
TRBD2,TRBV30,TRBJ2-7,-,TGTGCCTGGAGATTACTAGCGGGAGTATCCGAGCAGTACTTC,CAWRLLAGVSEQYF
TRBD1,TRBV7-9,TRBJ1-5,-,TGTGCCAGCAGCTTAGGCCAGGGGGACACCTCACAGCCCCAGCATTTT,CASSLGQGDTSQPQHF
-,TRBV21-1,TRBJ1-1,-,TGTGCCAGCAGGGACAGCCCTCTGAGAGACACTGAAGCTTTCTTT,CASRDSPLRDTEAFF
-,TRBV28,TRBJ1-1,once,TGTGCCAGCAGTCGGACAGTGTTACCGAACACTGAAGCTTTCTTT,CASSRTVLPNTEAFF
-,TRBV21-1,TRBJ2-1,-,TGTGCCAGCAGCGGGCGCCGAATCAATGAGCAGTTCTTC,CASSGRRINEQFF
-,TRBV28,TRBJ1-1,once,TGTGCCAGCAGTTTTTATGACACTGAAGCTTTCTTT,CASSFYDTEAFF
-,TRBV6-1,TRBJ2-2,-,TGTGCCAGCAGTGGACAGCCGACTGCATCCGGGGAGCTGTTTTTT,CASSGQPTASGELFF
TRBD1,TRBV30,TRBJ2-7,-,TGTGCCTGGAGTCCTAACAGGGGGCACCTCTACGAGCAGTACTTC,CAWSPNRGHLYEQYF
TRBD1,TRBV18,TRBJ1-1,-,TGTGCCAGCTCACCACCGGATCAGGGGGCAATGAACACTGAAGCTTTCTTT,CASSPPDQGAMNTEAFF
TRBD1,TRBV2,TRBJ1-4,once,TGTGCCAGCAGTCGTTACAGGGGGAATGAAAAACTGTTTTTT,CASSRYRGNEKLFF
-,TRBV5-1,TRBJ1-1,-,TGCGCCAGCAGCTCCGATCAGGCCAAAATTGAAGCTTTCTTT,CASSSDQAKIEAFF
TRBD1,TRBV5-4,TRBJ2-1,-,TGTGCCAGCAGCCGGACAGGGCAACGAGGCAATGAGCAGTTCTTC,CASSRTGQRGNEQFF
-,TRBV4-3,TRBJ2-1,-,TGCGCCAGCAGCCAAGATCCACGAACGGGGTCCTACAATGAGCAGTTCTTC,CASSQDPRTGSYNEQFF
-,TRBV19,TRBJ1-4,-,TGTGCCAGTAGTAGCAGGGGTTTCAATGAAAAACTGTTTTTT,CASSSRGFNEKLFF
-,TRBV28,TRBJ2-7,-,TGTGCCAGCGGAACTAGGCACGAGCAGTACTTC,CASGTRHEQYF
-,TRBV6-5,TRBJ2-7,-,TGTGCCAGCACCAAAGGGACTGTTCAGTACTTC,CASTKGTVQYF
-,TRBV7-2,TRBJ2-3,-,TGTGCCAGCCGATTTCCCGGGACTTTCACAGATACGCAGTATTTT,CASRFPGTFTDTQYF
-,TRBV11-1,TRBJ2-2,once,TGTGCCAGCAGTTTTATCTACACCGGGGAGCTGTTTTTT,CASSFIYTGELFF
-,TRBV11-2,TRBJ1-5,once,TGTGCCAGCAGTTTACAGGGTTCGGGCGGGCCCCAGCATTTT,CASSLQGSGGPQHF
-,TRBV19,TRBJ1-2,-,TGTGCCAGTAGTATAGATCTTCGGGGTCTTGAGGATGGCTACACCTTC,CASSIDLRGLEDGYTF
TRBD2,TRBV27,TRBJ2-1,-,TGTGCCAGCAGTTTCATAGGACTAGCGGGAGGCGATGAGCAGTTCTTC,CASSFIGLAGGDEQFF
TRBD1,TRBV19,TRBJ2-7,-,TGTGCCAGTACGCGGGACAGGGGATCCTACGAGCAGTACTTC,CASTRDRGSYEQYF
TRBD2,TRBV5-4,TRBJ2-3,-,TGTGCCAGCAGCCGAGGAGGTAGCGGGAGTTACACAGATACGCAGTATTTT,CASSRGGSGSYTDTQYF
-,TRBV2,TRBJ1-4,once,TGTGCCAGCAAGATGAGCCTCGCCGCTAATGAAAAACTGTTTTTT,CASKMSLAANEKLFF
-,TRBV20-1,TRBJ1-3,-,TGCAGTGCTAGAGATTCACTTCTGTTATGTTTT,CSARDSLLLCF
-,TRBV2,TRBJ2-7,-,TGTGCCAGCAGCCCTCATTCTAGCGTTCTAGCCTACGAGCAGTACTTC,CASSPHSSVLAYEQYF
TRBD1,TRBV19,TRBJ2-7,-,TGTGCCAGTAGCTGGGACAGAACCTACGAGCAGTACTTC,CASSWDRTYEQYF
TRBD1,TRBV30,TRBJ2-7,-,TGTGCCTGGAGTCCATCGACAGGGATGCTGACCTACGAGCAGTACTTC,CAWSPSTGMLTYEQYF
TRBD2,TRBV7-3,TRBJ2-7,-,TGTGCCAGCAGCTTAACCGGACTAGCGGGAGGCCCCTACGAGCAGTACTTC,CASSLTGLAGGPYEQYF
TRBD1,TRBV10-3,TRBJ2-5,-,TGTGCCATCAGCCGGGACAGGGGTTTGGAGACCCAGTACTTC,CAISRDRGLETQYF
TRBD1,TRBV7-7,TRBJ2-3,-,TGTGCCAGCAGCCCTAGACAGGGATCAGATACGCAGTATTTT,CASSPRQGSDTQYF
-,TRBV7-2,TRBJ1-2,-,TGTGCCAGCAGCTTAGGTCCCCGGGACATCCCCTATGGCTACACCTTC,CASSLGPRDIPYGYTF
TRBD1,TRBV19,TRBJ2-7,-,TGTGCCAGTAGGACTACAGGGGGAAACTACGAGCAGTACTTC,CASRTTGGNYEQYF
-,TRBV5-1,TRBJ2-1,-,TGCGCCAGCAGCAAAGGGGTATCTTCCTACAATGAGCAGTTCTTC,CASSKGVSSYNEQFF
TRBD1,TRBV5-8,TRBJ2-3,-,TGTGCCAGCAGCTCACGACAGGGGGCACGGGATACGCAGTATTTT,CASSSRQGARDTQYF
-,TRBV6-1,TRBJ1-2,-,TGTGCCAGCAGTGAAGCGGGCAGCCACTATGGCTACACCTTC,CASSEAGSHYGYTF
-,TRBV10-2,TRBJ2-3,few,TGCGCCAGCAGTGCAGACGGGATAGGCACGCAGTATTTT,CASSADGIGTQYF
-,TRBV6-5,TRBJ1-1,-,TGTGCCAGCCGAAGAGGGGGGGTGGGCACTGAAGCTTTCTTT,CASRRGGVGTEAFF
-,TRBV19,TRBJ1-1,-,TGTGCCAGTAAAGAGCGGGACACCCCCCTGAACACTGAAGCTTTCTTT,CASKERDTPLNTEAFF
TRBD2,TRBV7-9,TRBJ2-1,-,TGTGCCAGCAGCCAGGGACTAGCGGGAGTTCGGCAGTTCTTC,CASSQGLAGVRQFF
TRBD2,TRBV7-9,TRBJ2-5,-,TGTGCCAGCTGCAACGAAGGACTAGCGCAAGAGACCCAGTACTTC,CASCNEGLAQETQYF